The T cell receptor (beta chain) described here comes from a study of shared clonotypes between healthy human individuals. Germline-derived CDR1 and CDR2 are SGHVS and FNYEAQ. V lost 2 bases, J lost 1 base, and 11 bases lay in between. The CDR3 is made up of 16 amino acids. CD4+ cells underwent separation, giving CD45RA+ naive and CD45RA-negative memory subsets. On this clone: Its antigen is unknown.

Study-level points and caveats: Shared across a few donors were around 4.7% of the naive CD4 clonotypes.

It was at deep level that the assay was run. Using immunoSEQ multiplex PCR, the repertoire was profiled, and TCRdb retains in-frame clones only, with some absent. The data hold 1 million to 1.2 million clones, with around three quarters observed a single time. V is TRBV7-6 and J is TRBJ2-2; D ambiguous. Sequenced: memory CD4+ T cells from PBMCs. Sample subset: CD45RA-negative fraction. The clonotype originates from a young man in good health. Some clones in this sample may be carry-over from other donors' samples. The CDR3 DNA reads TGTGCCAGCAGCTTATGGGGTGTGGGGAACACCGGGGAGCTGTTTTTT. Its translation: CASSLWGVGNTGELFF.